This T cell receptor (beta chain) was profiled in a study of T cell responses to AZD1222 COVID-19 vaccine. Study-level results: Recipients of AZD1222 seropositive at baseline numbered only 6 or 7. Clonal diversity was possibly underestimated; the donors were predominantly white British and more often female. The span of vaccine-associated CD4 TCRs extended across spike, with dominance at 160-218 and 743-854. Repertoire sampling happened only post peak T cell response.

Points on this clone: The antigen is unknown.

The CDR3 has 12 residues. Per the germline V gene, CDR1 is SNHLY and CDR2 is FYNNEI. V was trimmed by 2 bases and J by 6 bases, leaving 6 bases between them. Generated by immunoSEQ multiplex PCR, the TCRdb table keeps only in-frame clones and is missing some. The sample carries 150,000 to 200,000 clones, 90% to 95% recorded once. The chain joins TRBV2 to TRBJ2-3; D gene ambiguous. The sequence derives from an adult in good health. Specimen: peripheral blood, collected on day 0 of AZD1222 vaccination. The CDR3 region is CASSEYEDTQYF. As DNA, the CDR3 is TGTGCCAGCAGTGAATATGAGGATACGCAGTATTTT.